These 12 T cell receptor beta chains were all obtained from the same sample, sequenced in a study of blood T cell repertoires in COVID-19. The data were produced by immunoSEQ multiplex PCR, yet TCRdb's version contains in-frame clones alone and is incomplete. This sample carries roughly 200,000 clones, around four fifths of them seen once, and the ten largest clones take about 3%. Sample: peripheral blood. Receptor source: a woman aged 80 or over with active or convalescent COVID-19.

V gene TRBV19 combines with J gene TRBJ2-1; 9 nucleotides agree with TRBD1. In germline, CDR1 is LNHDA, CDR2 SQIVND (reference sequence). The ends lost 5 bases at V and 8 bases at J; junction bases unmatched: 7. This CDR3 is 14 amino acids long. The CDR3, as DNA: TGTGCCAGTAGTCCGGGACAGGGTCTCTATGAGCAGTTCTTC. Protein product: CASSPGQGLYEQFF.

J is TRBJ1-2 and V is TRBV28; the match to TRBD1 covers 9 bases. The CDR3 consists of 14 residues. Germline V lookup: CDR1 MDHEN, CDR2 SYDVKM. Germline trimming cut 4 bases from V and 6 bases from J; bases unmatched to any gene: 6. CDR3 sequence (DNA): TGTGCCAGCAGTTCGACAGGGGGACTTCATGGCTACACCTTC. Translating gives CASSSTGGLHGYTF.

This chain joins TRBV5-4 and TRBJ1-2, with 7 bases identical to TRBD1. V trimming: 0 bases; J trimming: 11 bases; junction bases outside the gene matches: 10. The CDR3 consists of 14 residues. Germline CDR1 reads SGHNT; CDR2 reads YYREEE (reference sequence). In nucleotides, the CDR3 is TGTGCCAGCAGCTTGGTGGGGGCGGGACAGTGGTACACCTTC. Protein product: CASSLVGAGQWYTF.

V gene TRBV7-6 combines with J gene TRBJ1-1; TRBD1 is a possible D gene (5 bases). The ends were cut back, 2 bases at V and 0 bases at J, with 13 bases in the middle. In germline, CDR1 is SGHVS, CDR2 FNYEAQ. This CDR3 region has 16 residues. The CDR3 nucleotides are TGTGCCAGCAGCTTAAGGGGACGCGGGGTGAACACTGAAGCTTTCTTT. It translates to CASSLRGRGVNTEAFF.

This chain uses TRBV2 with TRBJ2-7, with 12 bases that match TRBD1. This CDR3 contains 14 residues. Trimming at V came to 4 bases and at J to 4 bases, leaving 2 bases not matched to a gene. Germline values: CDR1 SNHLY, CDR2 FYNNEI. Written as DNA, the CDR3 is TGTGCCAGCAGTGCGGGACAGGGGGCGTACGAGCAGTACTTC. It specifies CASSAGQGAYEQYF.

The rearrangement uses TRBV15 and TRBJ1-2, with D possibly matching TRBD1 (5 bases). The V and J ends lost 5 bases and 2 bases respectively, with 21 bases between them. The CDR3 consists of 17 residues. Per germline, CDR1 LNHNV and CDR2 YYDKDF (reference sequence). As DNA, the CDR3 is TGTGCCACCAGCTATCGGAACCCGTCATGGGGCAACTATGGCTACACCTTC. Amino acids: CATSYRNPSWGNYGYTF.

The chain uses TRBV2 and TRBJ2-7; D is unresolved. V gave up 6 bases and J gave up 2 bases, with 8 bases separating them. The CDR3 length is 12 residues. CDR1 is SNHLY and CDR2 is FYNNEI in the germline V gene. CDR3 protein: CASSLLTYEQYF. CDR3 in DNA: TGTGCCAGCAGCCTATTGACCTACGAGCAGTACTTC.

DNA for the CDR3: TGTGCCACCAGTGATTCCGGGGGAAGCGGGTATGGCTACACCTTC. It specifies CATSDSGGSGYGYTF. This rearrangement joins TRBV24-1 to TRBJ1-2; D perhaps matches TRBD1 (5 bases). With 2 bases removed from V and 5 bases from J, the gap between germline ends came to 14 bases. This CDR3 is built from 15 residues. Germline V gene data show CDR1 as KGHDR and CDR2 as SFDVKD.

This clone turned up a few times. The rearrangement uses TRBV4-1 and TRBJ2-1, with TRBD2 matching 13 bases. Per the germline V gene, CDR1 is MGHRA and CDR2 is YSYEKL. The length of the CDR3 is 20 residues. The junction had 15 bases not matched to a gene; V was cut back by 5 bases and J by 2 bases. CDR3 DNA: TGCGCCAGCAGCTACCCTACCGGGACTAGCGGGGTAAACCCCTACAATGAGCAGTTCTTC. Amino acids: CASSYPTGTSGVNPYNEQFF.

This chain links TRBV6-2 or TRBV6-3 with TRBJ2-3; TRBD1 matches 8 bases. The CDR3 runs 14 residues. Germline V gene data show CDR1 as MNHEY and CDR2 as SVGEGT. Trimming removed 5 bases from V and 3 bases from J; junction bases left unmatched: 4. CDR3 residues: CASSGQGATDTQYF. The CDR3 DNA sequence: TGTGCCAGCAGTGGGCAGGGGGCAACAGATACGCAGTATTTT.

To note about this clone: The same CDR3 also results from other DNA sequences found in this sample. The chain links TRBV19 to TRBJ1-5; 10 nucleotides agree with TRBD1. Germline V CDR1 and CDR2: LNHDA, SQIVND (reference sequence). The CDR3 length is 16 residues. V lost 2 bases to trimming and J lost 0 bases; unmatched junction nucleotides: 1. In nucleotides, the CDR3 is TGTGCCAGTAGTATACGACAGGGGGCTAGCAATCAGCCCCAGCATTTT. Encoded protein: CASSIRQGASNQPQHF.

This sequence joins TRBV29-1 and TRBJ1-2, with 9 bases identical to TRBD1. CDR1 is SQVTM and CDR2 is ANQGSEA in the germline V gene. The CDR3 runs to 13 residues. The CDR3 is CSHNVQGAQGYTF. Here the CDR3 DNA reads TGCAGTCACAATGTACAGGGGGCGCAAGGCTACACCTTC.